This T cell receptor beta chain is from a study of OX40 agonist ivuxolimab in advanced cancers. A note on the overall study: Ivuxolimab, which targeted the costimulatory receptor OX40 (CD134), was an agonistic, fully human IgG2 monoclonal antibody. Intravenous ivuxolimab was administered to patients every 2 weeks at six dose levels: 0.01, 0.1, 0.3, 1.5, 3 and 10 mg/kg. Of the 50 to 55 dose-escalation patients, hepatocellular carcinoma was present in 19, melanoma in around 15, renal cell carcinoma in 9 and head and neck cancer in 9. A male proportion of around 81% and a mean age of about 60 years, ranging from roughly 23 to 80, were recorded for the dose-escalation cohort. Patients were allowed to have had prior anti-PD-1, anti-PD-L1 or anti-CTLA-4 therapy, and approximately 40% of the dose-escalation patients had previously received checkpoint inhibitors. Partial responses occurred in three dose-escalation patients: two with cutaneous melanoma and one with hepatocellular carcinoma. Peripheral TCRbeta sequencing aimed to test whether ivuxolimab altered TCR sequence diversity and caused clonal T-cell expansion. The paper describes the monotherapy dose-escalation part (N of about 47 patients) of the phase I trial of ivuxolimab.

For sequencing of the TCRbeta CDR3 region, genomic DNA was extracted from the sorted cells. TCRbeta CDR3 regions were sequenced using the immunoSEQ Assay. TCRdb provides this immuneACCESS table in a form limited to in-frame rearrangements. Some clones are lacking; in checked studies, under half of them reflect an unresolved V gene, and why the rest are absent is not known. In this sample the table shows around 20,000 clones, 90% of which occur a single time. The top ten clonotypes cover about half of the sample. Concerning this clone itself: The target of this receptor is not known. Per-base quality was not reported, and no clone a single base away is much larger than it.

The trial excluded patients who had a history of autoimmune disease or were on systemic immunosuppression. Peripheral blood for TCR sequencing was drawn from every dose cohort at baseline, at cycle 4 day 1 and at cycle 7 day 1. The samples were drawn from a first-in-human, open-label, multicenter phase I dose-escalation trial of ivuxolimab. Adults with locally advanced or metastatic melanoma, renal cell, hepatocellular, or head and neck squamous cell carcinoma were enrolled in the trial. CD4+ and CD8+ T cells were sorted separately from peripheral blood before TCR sequencing. Ends trimmed: V by 2 bases, J by 5 bases; bases unmatched to a gene: 3. The CDR3 measures 12 amino acids from cysteine to phenylalanine. Only the CDR3 DNA is retained, 36 bases long and in frame from the first base. Sequences SQVTM (CDR1) and ANQGSEA (CDR2) are obtained from the germline V gene. Findings and caveats that apply to the study as a whole: Low levels of normalized T-cell clonal expansion were also shown by some nonresponding patients. Which antigens the clonally expanded peripheral T cells were specific for was not determined. On average, CD8+ T cells showed more expanded clones than CD4+ T cells after ivuxolimab. In the 0.1-3.0 mg/kg groups, partial responders were among the patients with the lowest normalized peripheral clonal expansion, particularly in CD8+ T cells. Clonal expansion of both CD4+ and CD8+ blood T cells was observed from baseline to week 6 at doses 0.1 to 3.0 mg/kg.

The sample consisted of CD4+ or CD8+ T cells sorted from blood, taken in a trial of the OX40 agonist ivuxolimab. This receptor was identified in an adult with an advanced solid tumor such as melanoma, head and neck, liver or kidney cancer. The rearrangement joined TRBV29-1 to TRBJ2-7; TRBD2 matches 7 bases in the middle. This receptor has the CDR3 CSVEKREDEQYF. The sequenced DNA: TGCAGCGTTGAAAAGCGGGAAGACGAGCAGTACTTC.